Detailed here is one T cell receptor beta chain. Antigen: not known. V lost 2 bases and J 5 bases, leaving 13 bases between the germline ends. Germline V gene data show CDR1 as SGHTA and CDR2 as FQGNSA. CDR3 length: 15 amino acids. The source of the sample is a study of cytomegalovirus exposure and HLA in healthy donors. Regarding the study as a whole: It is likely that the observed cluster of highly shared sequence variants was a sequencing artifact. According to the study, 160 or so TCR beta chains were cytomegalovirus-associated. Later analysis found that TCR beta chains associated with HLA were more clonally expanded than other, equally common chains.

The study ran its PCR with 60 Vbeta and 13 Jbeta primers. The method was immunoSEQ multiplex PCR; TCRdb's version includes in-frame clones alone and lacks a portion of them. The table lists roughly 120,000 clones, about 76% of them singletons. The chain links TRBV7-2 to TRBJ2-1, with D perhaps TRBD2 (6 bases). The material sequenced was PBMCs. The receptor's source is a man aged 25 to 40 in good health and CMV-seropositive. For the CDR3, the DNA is TGTGCCAGCAGCTTACTCGGGGGAGATCACAATGAGCAGTTCTTC. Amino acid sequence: CASSLLGGDHNEQFF.